Sequencing of this TCR beta chain was carried out in a study of control samples from healthy donors and cancer patients. Here immunoSEQ multiplex PCR was the method, and the copy in TCRdb shows in-frame clones only, minus some. The sample has around 120,000 clones, roughly nine tenths seen once. This CDR3 has 13 residues. The germline gives CDR1 MDHEN, CDR2 SYDVKM. V dropped 5 bases and J dropped 6; count of bases not matched to a gene: 3. Sequencing was carried out using PBMCs. This chain joins TRBV28 and TRBJ2-7; TRBD1 matches 11 bases. This TCR came from a woman between 50 and 59 years old with colorectal cancer. CDR3 nucleotides: TGTGCCAGCAGTCGGACAGGGGGCAGCGAGCAGTACTTC. Protein sequence: CASSRTGGSEQYF. Together with reference TRBV28 and TRBJ2-7, the CDR3 gives the full variable domain: DVKVTQSSRYLVKRTGEKVFLECVQDMDHENMFWYRQDPGLGLRLIYFSYDVKMKEKGDIPEGYSVSREKKERFSLILESASTNQTSMYLCASSRTGGSEQYFGPGTRLTVT.